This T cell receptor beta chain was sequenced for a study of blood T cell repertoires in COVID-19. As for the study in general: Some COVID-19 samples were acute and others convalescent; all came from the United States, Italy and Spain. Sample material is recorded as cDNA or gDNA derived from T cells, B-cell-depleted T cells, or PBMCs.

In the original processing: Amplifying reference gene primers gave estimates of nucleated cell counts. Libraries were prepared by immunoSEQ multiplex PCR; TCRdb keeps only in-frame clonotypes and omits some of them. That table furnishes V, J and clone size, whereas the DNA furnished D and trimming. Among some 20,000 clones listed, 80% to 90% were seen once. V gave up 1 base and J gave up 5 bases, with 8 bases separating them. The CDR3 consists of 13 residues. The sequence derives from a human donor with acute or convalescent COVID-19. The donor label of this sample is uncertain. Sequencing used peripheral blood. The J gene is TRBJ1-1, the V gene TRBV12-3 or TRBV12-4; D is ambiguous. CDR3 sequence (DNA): TGTGCCAGCAGTTTAGGGGGAGTGACTGAAGCTTTCTTT. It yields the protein CASSLGGVTEAFF.